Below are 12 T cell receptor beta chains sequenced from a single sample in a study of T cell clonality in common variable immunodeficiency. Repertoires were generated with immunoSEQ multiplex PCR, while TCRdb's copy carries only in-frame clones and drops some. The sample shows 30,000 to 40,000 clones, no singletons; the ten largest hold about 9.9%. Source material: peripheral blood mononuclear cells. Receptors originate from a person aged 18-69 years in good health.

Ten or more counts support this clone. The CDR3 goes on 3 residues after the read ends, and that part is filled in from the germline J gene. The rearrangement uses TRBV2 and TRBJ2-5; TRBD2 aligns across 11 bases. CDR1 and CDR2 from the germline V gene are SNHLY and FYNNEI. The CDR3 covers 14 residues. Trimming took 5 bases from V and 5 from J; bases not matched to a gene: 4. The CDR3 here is CASSSRTSGETQYF. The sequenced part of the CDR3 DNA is TGTGCCAGCAGTTCCAGGACTAGCGGGGAGACC. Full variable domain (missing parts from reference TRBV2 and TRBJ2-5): EPEVTQTPSHQVTQMGQEVILRCVPISNHLYFYWYRQILGQKVEFLVSFYNNEISEKSEIFDDQFSVERPDGSNFTLKIRSTKLEDSAMYFCASSSRTSGETQYFGPGTRLLVL.

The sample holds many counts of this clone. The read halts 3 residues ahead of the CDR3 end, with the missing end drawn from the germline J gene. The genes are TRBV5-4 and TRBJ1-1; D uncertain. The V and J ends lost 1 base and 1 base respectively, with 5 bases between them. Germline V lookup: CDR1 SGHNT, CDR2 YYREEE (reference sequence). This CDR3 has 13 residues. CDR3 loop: CASSLSQNTEAFF. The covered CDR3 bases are TGTGCCAGCAGCTTGTCCCAGAACACTGAA.

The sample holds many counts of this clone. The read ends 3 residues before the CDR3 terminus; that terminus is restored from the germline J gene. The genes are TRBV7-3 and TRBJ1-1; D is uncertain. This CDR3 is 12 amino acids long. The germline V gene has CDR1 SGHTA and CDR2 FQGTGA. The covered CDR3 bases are TGTGCCAGCAGTCTCCCGGCAGGCCAA. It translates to CASSLPAGQ. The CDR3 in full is CASSLPAGQAFF.

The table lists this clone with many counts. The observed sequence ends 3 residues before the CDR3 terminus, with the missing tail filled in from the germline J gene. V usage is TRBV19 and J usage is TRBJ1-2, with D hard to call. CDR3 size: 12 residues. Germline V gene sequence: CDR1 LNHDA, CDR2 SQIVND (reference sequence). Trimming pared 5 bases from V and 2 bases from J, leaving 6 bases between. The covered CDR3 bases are TGTGCCAGTAGTCCCGGGAACTATGGC. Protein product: CASSPGNYG. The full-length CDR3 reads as CASSPGNYGYTF. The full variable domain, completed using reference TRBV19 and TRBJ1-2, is DGGITQSPKYLFRKEGQNVTLSCEQNLNHDAMYWYRQDPGQGLRLIYYSQIVNDFQKGDIAEGYSVSREKKESFPLTVTSAQKNPTAFYLCASSPGNYGYTFGSGTRLTVV.

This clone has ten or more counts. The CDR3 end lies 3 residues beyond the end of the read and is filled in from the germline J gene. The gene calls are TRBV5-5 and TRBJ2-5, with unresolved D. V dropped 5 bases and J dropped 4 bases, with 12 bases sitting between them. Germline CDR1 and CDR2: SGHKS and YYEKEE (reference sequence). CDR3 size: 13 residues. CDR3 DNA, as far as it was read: TGTGCCAGCAGACGGCTGGCAGGAGAGACC. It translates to CASRRLAGET. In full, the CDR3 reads CASRRLAGETQYF.

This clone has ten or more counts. CDR3 bases read: TGTGCCAGTAGTAGCACAACGGGGGGTCAGCCC. Translation gives CASSSTTGGQP. In full, the CDR3 is CASSSTTGGQPQHF. This chain joins TRBV19 and TRBJ1-5; a weak D match, TRBD1 (5 bases). The read stops 3 residues short of the end of the CDR3; the missing end is completed from the germline J gene. The V end lost 4 bases, the J end lost 6 bases, and 13 bases lay between the germline ends. CDR3 length equals 14 residues. Germline V gene lookup returns CDR1 LNHDA and CDR2 SQIVND (reference sequence).

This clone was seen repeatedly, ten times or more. CDR3 bases read: TGCAGTGCTAGAATCCCTCCTTCGTATGGC. Protein product: CSARIPPSYG. The full CDR3 protein is CSARIPPSYGYTF. The chain employs TRBV20-1 and TRBJ1-2; D unresolved. The read falls 3 residues short of the CDR3 end, and the missing part is taken from the germline J gene. The V and J ends lost 2 bases and 5 bases respectively, with 12 bases between them. This CDR3 has 13 residues. Germline-derived CDR1 and CDR2 are DFQATT and SNEGSKA (reference sequence).

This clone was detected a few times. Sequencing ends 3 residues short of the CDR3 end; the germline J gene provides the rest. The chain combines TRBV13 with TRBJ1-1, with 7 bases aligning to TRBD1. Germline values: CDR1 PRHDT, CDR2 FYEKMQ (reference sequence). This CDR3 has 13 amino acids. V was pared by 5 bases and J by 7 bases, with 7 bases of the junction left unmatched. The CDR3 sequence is CASSPRRGHEAFF. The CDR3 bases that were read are TGTGCCAGCAGCCCCCGTAGGGGGCATGAA.

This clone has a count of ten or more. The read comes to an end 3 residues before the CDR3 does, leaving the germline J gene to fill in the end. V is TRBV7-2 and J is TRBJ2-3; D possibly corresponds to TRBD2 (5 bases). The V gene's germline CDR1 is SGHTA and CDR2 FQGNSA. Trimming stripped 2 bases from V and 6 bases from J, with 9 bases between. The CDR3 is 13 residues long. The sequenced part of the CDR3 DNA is TGTGCCAGCAGCTTAATGGGCGGGGATACG. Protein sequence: CASSLMGGDT. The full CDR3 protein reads CASSLMGGDTQYF.

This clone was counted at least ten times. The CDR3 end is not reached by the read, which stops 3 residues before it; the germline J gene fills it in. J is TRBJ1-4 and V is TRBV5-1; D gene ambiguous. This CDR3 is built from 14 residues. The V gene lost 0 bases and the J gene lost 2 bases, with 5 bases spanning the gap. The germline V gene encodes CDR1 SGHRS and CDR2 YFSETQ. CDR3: CASSLGRTNEKLFF. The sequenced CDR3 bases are TGCGCCAGCAGCTTGGGGCGGACTAATGAAAAA.

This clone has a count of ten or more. CDR3: CASSELGGDTQYF. The CDR3 DNA, read in part, is TGTGCCAGCAGTGAGCTAGGCGGAGATACG. This chain joins TRBV6-4 and TRBJ2-3; D not certain. Read data end 3 residues before the CDR3 end; the end is taken from the germline J gene. The CDR3 has 13 residues. CDR1 and CDR2 from the germline V gene are MRHNA and SNTAGT. V was cut by 3 bases and J by 5 bases, with 9 bases left in between.

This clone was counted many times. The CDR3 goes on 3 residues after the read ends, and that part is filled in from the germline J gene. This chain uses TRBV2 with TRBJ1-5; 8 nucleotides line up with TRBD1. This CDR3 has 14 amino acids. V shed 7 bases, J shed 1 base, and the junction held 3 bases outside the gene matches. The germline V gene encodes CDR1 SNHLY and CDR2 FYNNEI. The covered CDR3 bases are TGTGCCAGCAAGGACAGGGTAAGCAATCAGCCC. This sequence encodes CASKDRVSNQP. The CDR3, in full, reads CASKDRVSNQPQHF.